This T cell receptor (beta chain) was retrieved from a study of T cell changes during pregnancy in multiple sclerosis. Repertoires were generated with immunoSEQ multiplex PCR, while TCRdb's copy carries only in-frame clones and drops some. The sample lists 80,000 to 100,000 clones, approximately 93% occurring once. Looked up from germline, CDR1 is GTSNPN and CDR2 is SVGIG (reference sequence). V lost 3 bases and J 4 bases, leaving 18 bases between the germline ends. The CDR3 has 15 residues. This sequence joins TRBV30 and TRBJ1-2; D remains ambiguous. The sample here was peripheral blood, taken after pregnancy. The receptor comes from a female donor with multiple sclerosis, enrolled in a pregnancy study. The CDR3 DNA follows: TGTGCCTGGAGGGGATTAACACACGAGGGCTATGGCTACACCTTC. This gives the protein CAWRGLTHEGYGYTF.